This record covers a single T cell receptor (beta chain). The germline gene is not matched at one end of the junction; a read error may be the cause. The assay was immunoSEQ multiplex PCR, and TCRdb's table has in-frame clones only and misses some. Here the sample spans 360,000 or so clones, just under 90% being singletons. This record comes from a study of blood T cell repertoires in COVID-19. Study context: Sites in the United States, Italy and Spain provided acute and convalescent COVID-19 samples. Sources were T cells, B-cell-depleted T cells, or PBMCs; the material itself was cDNA or gDNA.

CDR1 and CDR2 (germline): KGHSH, LQKENI. The CDR3 contains 17 residues. Symptom resolution, clearance, or two negative PCRs marked donors in Cohort 3 as recovered. The receptor was derived from a woman aged 25-40 years who had recovered from COVID-19. The chain links TRBV18 to TRBJ1-2; 8 nucleotides match TRBD1. Sequencing was carried out using PBMCs or T cells enriched from blood (not recorded which). CDR3 sequence reads: CASSPSGQGAIGYGYIF. The CDR3 coding sequence is TGTGCCAGCTCACCTTCCGGCCAGGGGGCAATTGGATATGGCTACATCTTC.